This T cell receptor beta chain was identified in a study of cytomegalovirus exposure and HLA in healthy donors. Study-wide results and caveats: DRB1 had the most TCR associations and HLA-C the fewest, a later analysis found, with rates varying by HLA locus.

For this clone: What it recognizes is unknown.

CDR1 is SGHAT, CDR2 FQNNGV, per germline. Trimming removed 4 bases from V and 2 bases from J; junction bases left unmatched: 13. The CDR3 totals 17 residues. PCR involved 60 Vbeta and 13 Jbeta primers. Libraries were prepared by immunoSEQ multiplex PCR; TCRdb keeps only in-frame clonotypes and omits some of them. The sample lists some 160,000 clones, roughly 70% occurring once. Specimen: PBMCs. The chain has TRBV11-2 and TRBJ2-7; 8 bases match TRBD2. The receptor's source is a woman aged 40 to 50 in good health and CMV-seronegative. DNA for the CDR3: TGTGCCAGCAGCTGGGGACCGGGACTAGGGATAGCCTACGAGCAGTACTTC. Protein sequence: CASSWGPGLGIAYEQYF. Full variable domain (remainder filled in from reference TRBV11-2 and TRBJ2-7): EAGVAQSPRYKIIEKRQSVAFWCNPISGHATLYWYQQILGQGPKLLIQFQNNGVVDDSQLPKDRFSAERLKGVDSTLKIQPAKLEDSAVYLCASSWGPGLGIAYEQYFGPGTRLTVT.